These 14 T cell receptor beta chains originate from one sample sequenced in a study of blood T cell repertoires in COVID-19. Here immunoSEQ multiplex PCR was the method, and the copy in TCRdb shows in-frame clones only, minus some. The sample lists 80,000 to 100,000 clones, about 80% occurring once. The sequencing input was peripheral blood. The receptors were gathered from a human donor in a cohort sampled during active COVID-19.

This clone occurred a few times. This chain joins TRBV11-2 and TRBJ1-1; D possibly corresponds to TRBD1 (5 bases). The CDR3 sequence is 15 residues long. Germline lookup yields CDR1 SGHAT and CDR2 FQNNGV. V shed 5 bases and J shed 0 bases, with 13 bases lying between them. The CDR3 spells CASSPRQYMNTEAFF. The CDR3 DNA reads TGTGCCAGCAGCCCCAGACAGTACATGAACACTGAAGCTTTCTTT. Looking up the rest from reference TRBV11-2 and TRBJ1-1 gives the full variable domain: EAGVAQSPRYKIIEKRQSVAFWCNPISGHATLYWYQQILGQGPKLLIQFQNNGVVDDSQLPKDRFSAERLKGVDSTLKIQPAKLEDSAVYLCASSPRQYMNTEAFFGQGTRLTVV.

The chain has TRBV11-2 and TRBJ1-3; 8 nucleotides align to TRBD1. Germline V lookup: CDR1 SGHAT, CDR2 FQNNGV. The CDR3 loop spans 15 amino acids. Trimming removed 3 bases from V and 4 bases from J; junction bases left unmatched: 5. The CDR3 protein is CASSLVTGGGNTIYF. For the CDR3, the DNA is TGTGCCAGCAGCTTGGTTACAGGGGGAGGAAACACCATATATTTT. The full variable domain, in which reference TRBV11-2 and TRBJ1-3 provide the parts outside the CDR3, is EAGVAQSPRYKIIEKRQSVAFWCNPISGHATLYWYQQILGQGPKLLIQFQNNGVVDDSQLPKDRFSAERLKGVDSTLKIQPAKLEDSAVYLCASSLVTGGGNTIYFGEGSWLTVV.

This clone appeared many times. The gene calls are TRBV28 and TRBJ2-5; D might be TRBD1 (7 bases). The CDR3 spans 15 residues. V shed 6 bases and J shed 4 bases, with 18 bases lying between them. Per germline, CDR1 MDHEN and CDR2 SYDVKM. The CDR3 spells CASSPEGARGETQYF. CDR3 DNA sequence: TGTGCCAGCAGCCCTGAGGGGGCGCGGGGAGAGACCCAGTACTTC.

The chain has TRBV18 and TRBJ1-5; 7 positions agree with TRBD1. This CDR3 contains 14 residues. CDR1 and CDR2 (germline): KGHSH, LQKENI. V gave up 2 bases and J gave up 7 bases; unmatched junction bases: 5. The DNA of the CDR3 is TGTGCCAGCTCACCAAACGACAGGGCCCAGCCCCAGCATTTT. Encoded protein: CASSPNDRAQPQHF. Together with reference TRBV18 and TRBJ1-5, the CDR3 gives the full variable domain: NAGVMQNPRHLVRRRGQEARLRCSPMKGHSHVYWYRQLPEEGLKFMVYLQKENIIDESGMPKERFSAEFPKEGPSILRIQQVVRGDSAAYFCASSPNDRAQPQHFGDGTRLSIL.

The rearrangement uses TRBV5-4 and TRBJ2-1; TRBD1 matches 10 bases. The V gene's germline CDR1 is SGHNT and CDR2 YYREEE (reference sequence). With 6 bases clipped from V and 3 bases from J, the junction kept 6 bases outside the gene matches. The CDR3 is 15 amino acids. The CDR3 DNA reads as TGTGCCAGCACACAGCGGACAGGGGGCTACAATGAGCAGTTCTTC. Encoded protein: CASTQRTGGYNEQFF.

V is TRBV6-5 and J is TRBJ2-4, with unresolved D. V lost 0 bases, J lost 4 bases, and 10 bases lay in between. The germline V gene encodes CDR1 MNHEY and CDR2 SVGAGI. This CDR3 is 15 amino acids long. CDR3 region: CASSYSIQPKNIQYF. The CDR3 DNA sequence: TGTGCCAGCAGTTACTCGATACAGCCTAAAAACATTCAGTACTTC.

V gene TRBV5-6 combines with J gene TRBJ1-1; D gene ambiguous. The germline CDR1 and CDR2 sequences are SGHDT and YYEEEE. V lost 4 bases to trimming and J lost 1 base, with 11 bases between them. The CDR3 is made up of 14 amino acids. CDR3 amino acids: CASSLRYSNTEAFF. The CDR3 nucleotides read TGTGCCAGCAGCCTCCGCTACTCGAACACTGAAGCTTTCTTT.

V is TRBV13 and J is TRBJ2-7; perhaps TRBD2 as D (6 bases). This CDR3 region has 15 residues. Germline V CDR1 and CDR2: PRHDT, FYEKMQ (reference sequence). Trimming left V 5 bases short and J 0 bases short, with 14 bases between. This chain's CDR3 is CASSMAGYDSYEQYF. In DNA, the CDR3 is TGTGCCAGCAGCATGGCGGGGTACGACTCCTACGAGCAGTACTTC. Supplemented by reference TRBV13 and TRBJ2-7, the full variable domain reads AAGVIQSPRHLIKEKRETATLKCYPIPRHDTVYWYQQGPGQDPQFLISFYEKMQSDKGSIPDRFSAQQFSDYHSELNMSSLELGDSALYFCASSMAGYDSYEQYFGPGTRLTVT.

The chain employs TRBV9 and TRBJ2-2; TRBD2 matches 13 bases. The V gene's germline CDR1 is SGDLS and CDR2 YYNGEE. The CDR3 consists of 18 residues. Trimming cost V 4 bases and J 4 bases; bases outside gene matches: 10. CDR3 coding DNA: TGTGCCAGCAGCTTTACTAGCGGGGGGGCCCAGGGCACCGGGGAGCTGTTTTTT. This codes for CASSFTSGGAQGTGELFF.

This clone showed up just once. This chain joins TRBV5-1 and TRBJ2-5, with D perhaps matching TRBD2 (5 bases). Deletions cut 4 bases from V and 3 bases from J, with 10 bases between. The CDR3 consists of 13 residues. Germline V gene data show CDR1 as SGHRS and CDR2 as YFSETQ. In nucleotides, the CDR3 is TGCGCCAGCAGCCGCTCCGGGGAAGAGACCCAGTACTTC. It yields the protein CASSRSGEETQYF.

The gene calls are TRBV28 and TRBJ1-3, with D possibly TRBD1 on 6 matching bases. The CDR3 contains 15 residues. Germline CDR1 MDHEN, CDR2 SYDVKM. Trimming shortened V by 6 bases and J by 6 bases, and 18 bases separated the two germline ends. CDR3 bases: TGTGCCAGCAGAAACCGGGGGGGGCTAGAAAACACCATATATTTT. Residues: CASRNRGGLENTIYF.

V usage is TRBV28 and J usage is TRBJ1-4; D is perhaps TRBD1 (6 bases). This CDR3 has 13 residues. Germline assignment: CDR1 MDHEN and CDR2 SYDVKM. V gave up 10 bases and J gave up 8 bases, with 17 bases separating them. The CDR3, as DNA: TGTGCCATCGCCTTCGGACAGAAAGAAAAACTGTTTTTT. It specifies CAIAFGQKEKLFF.

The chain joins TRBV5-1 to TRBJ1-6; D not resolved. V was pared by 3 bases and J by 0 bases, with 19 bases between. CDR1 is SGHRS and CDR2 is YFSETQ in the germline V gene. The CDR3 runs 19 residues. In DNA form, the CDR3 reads TGCGCCAGCAGCTGGGTGGCAGCTAGCTCGAGCTCCTATAATTCACCCCTCCACTTT. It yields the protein CASSWVAASSSSYNSPLHF.

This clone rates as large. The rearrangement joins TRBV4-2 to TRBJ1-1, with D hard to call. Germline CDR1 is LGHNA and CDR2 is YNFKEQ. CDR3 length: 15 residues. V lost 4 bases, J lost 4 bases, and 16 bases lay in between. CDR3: CASSLGSRKSTEAFF. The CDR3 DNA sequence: TGTGCCAGCAGCCTCGGGTCCCGTAAGAGCACTGAAGCTTTCTTT.